This T cell receptor (beta chain) is drawn from a study of early stage breast cancer tumors. General observations from the study: Blood repertoires resembled normal breast more than tumor. Enriched TCRB sequences shared across patients were mostly commonly generated sequences.

Blood replicates held 0.5 ug DNA, tumor or normal breast around 1.5 ug, two each. Assay: immunoSEQ multiplex PCR; the TCRdb copy retains only in-frame clones and omits some. The table shows over 40,000 clones, with around four fifths occurring only once. As concerns this clone: Antigen unknown.

Looked up from germline, CDR1 is SGHAT and CDR2 is FQNNGV. The CDR3 has 14 amino acids. The V and J ends lost 1 base and 1 base respectively, with 7 bases between them. Sequenced material: blood. This TCR came from a person aged 40 to 49 with breast cancer. The genes are TRBV11-2 and TRBJ1-1; D gene uncertain. The CDR3 protein is CASSLGGWNTEAFF. CDR3 sequence (DNA): TGTGCCAGCAGCTTAGGGGGATGGAACACTGAAGCTTTCTTT. Full variable domain (rest looked up from reference TRBV11-2 and TRBJ1-1): EAGVAQSPRYKIIEKRQSVAFWCNPISGHATLYWYQQILGQGPKLLIQFQNNGVVDDSQLPKDRFSAERLKGVDSTLKIQPAKLEDSAVYLCASSLGGWNTEAFFGQGTRLTVV.